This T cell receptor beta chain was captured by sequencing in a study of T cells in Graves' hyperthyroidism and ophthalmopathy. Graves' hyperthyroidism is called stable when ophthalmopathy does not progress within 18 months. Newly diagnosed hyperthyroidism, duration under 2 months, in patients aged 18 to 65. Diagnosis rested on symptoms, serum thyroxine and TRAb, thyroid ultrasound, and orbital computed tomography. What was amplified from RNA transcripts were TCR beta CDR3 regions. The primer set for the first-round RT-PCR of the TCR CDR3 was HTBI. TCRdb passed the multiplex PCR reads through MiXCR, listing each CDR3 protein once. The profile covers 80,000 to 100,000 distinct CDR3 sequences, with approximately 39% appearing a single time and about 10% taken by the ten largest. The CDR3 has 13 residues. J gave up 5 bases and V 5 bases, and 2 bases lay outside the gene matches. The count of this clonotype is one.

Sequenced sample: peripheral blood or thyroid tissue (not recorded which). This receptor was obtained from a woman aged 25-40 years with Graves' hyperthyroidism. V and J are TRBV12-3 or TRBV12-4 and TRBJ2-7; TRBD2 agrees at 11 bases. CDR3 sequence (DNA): TGTGCCAGCAGTCCACTAGCGGGAGACGAGCAGTACTTC. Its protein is CASSPLAGDEQYF.